These 11 T cell receptor beta chains came from one sample sequenced in a study of OX40 agonist ivuxolimab in advanced cancers. Assay: immunoSEQ multiplex PCR; the TCRdb copy retains only in-frame clones and omits some. The sample gives tens of thousands of clones, 87% of which show up once; around 0.4% is in the top ten. The material sequenced was CD4+ or CD8+ T cells sorted from blood, taken in a trial of the OX40 agonist ivuxolimab. The receptors were gathered from an adult with an advanced solid tumor such as melanoma, head and neck, liver or kidney cancer.

The rearrangement uses TRBV25-1 and TRBJ2-2; 9 bases fit TRBD1. The CDR3 length is 16 residues. Germline V gene data show CDR1 as MGHDK and CDR2 as SYGVNS. J lost 5 bases, V lost 0 bases, and 4 bases had no gene match. The CDR3 sequence: CASSEYTGQGTGELFF. In DNA form, the CDR3 reads TGTGCCAGCAGTGAATATACGGGACAGGGAACCGGGGAGCTGTTTTTT.

This clone was recorded once. The chain employs TRBV5-6 and TRBJ2-1, with D unclear. V dropped 0 bases and J dropped 2 bases, with 9 bases sitting between them. The CDR3 has 15 amino acids. The V gene's germline CDR1 is SGHDT and CDR2 YYEEEE. This CDR3 reads CASSLDPTTYNEQFF. The CDR3 nucleotides read TGTGCCAGCAGCTTGGACCCCACGACCTACAATGAGCAGTTCTTC.

This chain joins TRBV5-4 and TRBJ2-2; D uncertain. This CDR3 has 15 amino acids. The germline gives CDR1 SGHNT, CDR2 YYREEE (reference sequence). V was clipped by 3 bases and J by 1 base, with 10 bases between them. CDR3 coding DNA: TGTGCCAGCAGCTCCCTCGGCGAGAACACCGGGGAGCTGTTTTTT. This encodes CASSSLGENTGELFF.

The chain combines TRBV19 with TRBJ1-1, with a tentative D call TRBD1 (5 bases). V shed 5 bases and J shed 5 bases, with 18 bases lying between them. The CDR3 consists of 15 residues. CDR1 is LNHDA and CDR2 is SQIVND in the germline V gene (reference sequence). The CDR3 here is CASSWGPDRRTEAFF. The CDR3 DNA follows: TGTGCCAGTAGTTGGGGCCCCGATCGGCGGACTGAAGCTTTCTTT.

The genes are TRBV6-1 and TRBJ2-5; TRBD1 aligns across 10 bases. Germline V lookup: CDR1 MNHNS, CDR2 SASEGT. This CDR3 is 15 amino acids long. After removal of 1 base from V and 3 bases from J, the junction contained 2 bases not matched to a gene. The CDR3 protein is CASSEGTGGKETQYF. The CDR3 nucleotides are TGTGCCAGCAGTGAAGGGACAGGGGGGAAAGAGACCCAGTACTTC.

The rearrangement links TRBV7-9 to TRBJ2-7; no definite D call. CDR1 SEHNR and CDR2 FQNEAQ come from the germline V gene (reference sequence). The CDR3 is 13 residues long. Deletions cut 10 bases from V and 2 bases from J, with 15 bases between. The CDR3 spells CAIRAGIPYEQYF. The CDR3 bases are TGTGCCATACGAGCTGGAATCCCCTACGAGCAGTACTTC.

As for this clone: Other DNA sequences in the sample encode the same CDR3. V usage is TRBV2 and J usage is TRBJ1-6; no reliable D call. Per the germline V gene, CDR1 is SNHLY and CDR2 is FYNNEI. Between the trimmed V and J ends, which lost 6 bases and 10 bases, there was a span of 16 bases. CDR3 length: 14 residues. DNA for the CDR3: TGTGCCAGCAGACAAGAGGCGGGCCCCTCACCCCTCCACTTT. This codes for CASRQEAGPSPLHF.

The chain recombines TRBV18 with TRBJ1-4; D unresolved. Germline assignment: CDR1 KGHSH and CDR2 LQKENI. V was clipped by 2 bases and J by 0 bases, with 10 bases between them. The CDR3 is 16 amino acids. CDR3 bases: TGTGCCAGCTCACCAACTGGTGGGACAACTAATGAAAAACTGTTTTTT. Its protein product is CASSPTGGTTNEKLFF.

V is TRBV29-1 and J is TRBJ1-1; D is possibly TRBD1 (6 bases). The V gene's germline CDR1 is SQVTM and CDR2 ANQGSEA. The length of the CDR3 is 15 residues. Trimming shortened V by 3 bases and J by 5 bases, and 19 bases separated the two germline ends. The CDR3 loop is CSVDINGGAGTEAFF. The CDR3 nucleotides are TGCAGCGTTGACATTAACGGGGGCGCGGGGACTGAAGCTTTCTTT.

The count of this clone is one. The chain carries TRBV5-1 and TRBJ2-2; 7 bases agree with TRBD1. Germline CDR1 SGHRS, CDR2 YFSETQ. This CDR3 has 17 residues. Losses at the gene ends were 3 bases for V and 2 bases for J; bases not matched to a gene: 10. The DNA of the CDR3 is TGCGCCAGCAGCTGGAGGACAGGTGGGGTTAACACCGGGGAGCTGTTTTTT. It codes for CASSWRTGGVNTGELFF.

This chain connects TRBV30 to TRBJ1-3; D is undetermined. The CDR3 is 14 amino acids. The V gene lost 4 bases and the J gene lost 0 bases, with 10 bases spanning the gap. Germline assignment: CDR1 GTSNPN and CDR2 SVGIG (reference sequence). This CDR3 is CAWKGPNSGNTIYF. In DNA form, the CDR3 reads TGTGCCTGGAAAGGACCGAACTCTGGAAACACCATATATTTT. Using reference TRBV30 and TRBJ1-3 for the parts outside the CDR3, the full variable domain is SQTIHQWPATLVQPVGSPLSLECTVEGTSNPNLYWYRQAAGRGLQLLFYSVGIGQISSEVPQNLSASRPQDRQFILSSKKLLLSDSGFYLCAWKGPNSGNTIYFGEGSWLTVV.